This T cell receptor (beta chain) was captured by sequencing in a study of T cells after yellow fever vaccination (dated by TCRdb to the late 2010s). General notes on the study: The SMART-Seq v4 Ultra Low Input RNA kit was used to prepare libraries from fractions with low cell numbers. Bulk TCR alpha and beta repertoires were sequenced longitudinally to track T-cell clones before and after primary and booster YFV17D yellow fever vaccination. The cohort comprised two healthy male donors, one aged 18 to 30 and one aged 30 to 40 years. Blood was drawn at multiple timepoints before and after primary and secondary immunization, with bulk PBMC replicates and cell subsets isolated.

Sequencing instrument: Illumina NovaSeq 6000. TCR cDNA was made using 5'RACE template switching, a step that added a universal primer site and unique molecular identifiers. Priming for cDNA synthesis came from both the TCR alpha and TCR beta constant segments. Library amplification used two PCR steps, and the second PCR step added sample barcodes and sequencing adapters. Libraries were sequenced on Illumina HiSeq 2500 (2x100 bp) or NovaSeq (2x150 bp). In the paper's pipeline: Demultiplexing of reads and collapsing into UMI consensus sequences were performed with MIGEC, and V(D)J alignment was carried out with MiXCR. Vaccine-responding clonotypes were identified with edgeR using replicate PBMC samples, with FDR below 0.01 and a log2 fold change above 5 up to day 15 being required. Each bulk clonotype received a CD4 or CD8 identity based on whether the sequenced CD4 or CD8 repertoire contained that clonotype at higher abundance. The public reads were reprocessed in TCRdb via fastp at Q25 and MiXCR, keeping in-frame beta chains. Duplicate CDR3 protein sequences are folded into a single record with the most common DNA and genes. Here the V and J calls rest on TCRdb's processing, not on the authors' analysis. Within this sample are 250,000 to 300,000 distinct CDR3 sequences, with approximately 5.2% of them counted one time only. The ten largest clones add up to around 3.5% of the sample.

Broad study findings and their caveats: Only a couple of donors were included in the study, so the extent to which the findings can be generalized is limited. Compared with the primary T-cell response, the secondary T-cell response was weaker but faster, peaking on day 5 rather than day 15. A small share of clonotypes was detected in both CD4 and CD8 compartments, with the overlap likely arising from convergent recombination. Because abundant contaminating clonotypes from the bulk population could be contained in FACS-sorted repertoires, computational filtering was required. After the booster, most clones that had expanded after primary vaccination were detected again (about 97% of CD4 and under 90% of CD8), suggesting broad maintenance of memory.

This clonotype was found many times. This clone's antigen is unknown. No per-base quality is available; no much larger clone lies one base away. Sample treatment or condition, as interpreted from the label and publication: live attenuated yellow fever vaccine strain. A standard Ficoll-Paque protocol was used to isolate PBMCs from peripheral blood. Dynabeads CD4 and CD8 positive selection kits were used to isolate the CD4 and CD8 T-cell fractions. TriZol was used to extract RNA from bulk PBMCs, CD4 and CD8 fractions, and dextramer-positive and dextramer-negative fractions. The CDR3, from cysteine to phenylalanine, totals 15 residues. The DNA shown is the 45-base CDR3, in frame from base 1. CDR1 and CDR2 (KGHSH, LQKENI) derive from the germline V gene. Trimming removed 2 bases from V and 1 base from J, leaving 10 bases between the germline ends.

This clonotype was sampled from a young man who received the YFV17D yellow fever vaccine. Sequencing used CD4+ T cells sorted from PBMCs, obtained on the day of the yellow fever booster vaccination. The chain links TRBV18 with TRBJ2-3; too little of a D gene remains to name it. The nucleotide sequence reads as follows: TGTGCCAGCTCACCAGACCTACGCGGCACAGATACGCAGTATTTT. It is translated as CASSPDLRGTDTQYF.